This entry concerns a single TCR beta chain. Its antigen is not known. The sample originates from a study of T cell clonotyping in hematopoietic cell transplantation. Study results and limitations: Few recipient clonotypes overlapped donors; over 97% were de novo at given depth. Graft donor and pretransplant recipient Inverse Simpson Index values predicted broader posttransplant TCR diversity. Pathologically expanded recipient clonotypes increased progressively from day 30 to day 180 as diversity fell.

This table comes from immunoSEQ multiplex PCR, and its TCRdb copy is limited to in-frame clones, with some not included. Of under 9,000 clones listed, 66% were seen once; the top ten hold 20% to 25%. Germline lookup yields CDR1 MGHRA and CDR2 YSYEKL. Germline trimming cut 6 bases from V and 2 bases from J; bases unmatched to any gene: 12. The CDR3 loop spans 16 amino acids. The origin of this receptor is a male patient aged 55-69 years who had an allogeneic stem cell transplant from an unrelated donor, so the T cells may come from the graft donor. Some clones in this sample may be carry-over from other donors' samples. The V call is TRBV4-1, the J call TRBJ2-5, with 7 bases lining up with TRBD1. The sample in question was peripheral blood mononuclear cells, obtained 100 days after allogeneic stem cell transplant. CDR3 DNA sequence: TGCGCCAGCAGTCACAAGAAAGGCAGGGGGCAAGAGACCCAGTACTTC. Its protein product is CASSHKKGRGQETQYF.